These 23 T cell receptor beta chains were all obtained from the same sample, sequenced in a study of molecular identifiers for immune sequencing clone quantification. From the PCR reads, TCRdb called clonotypes with MiXCR, one entry per CDR3 protein. The table lists some 590,000 distinct CDR3 sequences, 25% of them singletons. Source material: naive CD8+ T cells from blood, with Jurkat cell RNA spiked in. Regarding subset: FACS-sorted CD8+CD4-CCR7+CD45RA+ naive T cells. These receptors originate from a human donor in good health. Some libraries in this study had Jurkat cell RNA spiked in.

This clonotype was counted at least ten times. The chain links TRBV4-1 to TRBJ2-4, with a tentative D call TRBD1 (6 bases). The CDR3 covers 18 residues. The germline CDR1 and CDR2 sequences are MGHRA and YSYEKL. Deletions cut 3 bases from V and 0 bases from J, with 18 bases between. Here the CDR3 reads CASSHVPDSNLAKNIQYF. CDR3 sequence (DNA): TGCGCCAGCAGCCACGTACCGGACAGTAACCTAGCCAAAAACATTCAGTACTTC.

This clonotype has a handful of counts. V usage is TRBV5-4 and J usage is TRBJ1-1; 8 bases map to TRBD1. The CDR3 totals 14 residues. Germline V gives CDR1 SGHNT, CDR2 YYREEE (reference sequence). With 1 base clipped from V and 5 bases from J, the junction kept 4 bases outside the gene matches. The CDR3 is CASSLSGGRTEAFF. CDR3 DNA sequence: TGTGCCAGCAGCTTGTCAGGGGGCAGAACTGAAGCTTTCTTT.

This clonotype was seen many times. The V and J genes are TRBV29-1 and TRBJ2-7; a weak D match, TRBD1 (6 bases). Looked up from germline, CDR1 is SQVTM and CDR2 is ANQGSEA. The CDR3 is 13 residues long. The ends were cut back, 6 bases at V and 0 bases at J, with 12 bases in the middle. In nucleotides, the CDR3 is TGCAGCGTAGAGAGGGACAACTCCTACGAGCAGTACTTC. This gives the protein CSVERDNSYEQYF.

For this clonotype: With a much larger clone just one base away, this may be a read error. J is TRBJ2-5 and V is TRBV7-3, with 8 bases that match TRBD2. CDR3 length: 14 residues. In germline, CDR1 is SGHTA, CDR2 FQGTGA. The CDR3 sequence is CTSSLTGGRETQYF. The CDR3 DNA follows: TGTACCAGCAGCTTAACGGGGGGGCGAGAGACCCAGTACTTC.

Ten or more counts support this clonotype. The chain joins TRBV28 to TRBJ2-7; TRBD1 aligns across 9 bases. CDR3 length equals 15 residues. Germline values: CDR1 MDHEN, CDR2 SYDVKM. With V trimmed by 8 bases and J by 1 base, 9 bases remained unmatched. CDR3 in amino acids: CASRLGGQGSYEQYF. The DNA for the CDR3 is TGTGCCAGCCGCCTGGGGGGACAGGGTTCCTACGAGCAGTACTTC.

The chain employs TRBV29-1 and TRBJ2-1; 10 bases match TRBD2. J was trimmed by 8 bases and V by 3 bases; bases with no gene match: 7. This CDR3 contains 14 residues. CDR1 and CDR2 from the germline V gene are SQVTM and ANQGSEA. CDR3 in DNA: TGCAGCGTTGAGTCTAGCGGGGGAAACTATGAGCAGTTCTTC. It specifies CSVESSGGNYEQFF.

DNA of the CDR3: TGCGCCAGCAGTGAGTCCGGCCTCGCCTGCGAGCAGTACTTC. It is translated as CASSESGLACEQYF. The chain uses TRBV10-2 and TRBJ2-7; no clear D. The V end lost 0 bases, the J end lost 6 bases, and 12 bases lay between the germline ends. CDR3 length: 14 residues. From germline, CDR1 is WSHSY and CDR2 SAAADI.

To note about this clonotype: This could be a read error, since a much larger clone is one nucleotide away. The J gene is TRBJ2-7, the V gene TRBV30; no reliable D call. The germline gives CDR1 GTSNPN, CDR2 SVGIG (reference sequence). The CDR3 runs to 12 residues. Here the CDR3 DNA reads TGTGCCTGGAGTACAGACACCTACGAGCAGAACTTC. As protein: CAWSTDTYEQNF.

In its sample, this clonotype was seen many times. The chain couples TRBV4-3 to TRBJ2-4, with D perhaps given as TRBD1 or TRBD2 (5 bases each). The ends were cut back, 0 bases at V and 9 bases at J, with 15 bases in the middle. Looked up from germline, CDR1 is LGHNA and CDR2 is YSLEER. The CDR3 consists of 15 residues. Here the CDR3 DNA reads TGCGCCAGCAGCCAAGATCGTAGGGACGTGGGCATTCAGTACTTC. Its translation: CASSQDRRDVGIQYF.

This clonotype has more than one count but fewer than ten. V is TRBV19 and J is TRBJ2-7; TRBD1 matches 10 bases. V lost 6 bases, J lost 6 bases, and 11 bases stayed unmatched. Germline lookup yields CDR1 LNHDA and CDR2 SQIVND (reference sequence). This CDR3 is 15 amino acids long. The CDR3 nucleotides are TGTGCCAGTAGCCTGTACGGGACAGGGGTAAGCGAGCAGTACTTC. Translating it yields CASSLYGTGVSEQYF. Drawing the rest from reference TRBV19 and TRBJ2-7, the complete variable domain is DGGITQSPKYLFRKEGQNVTLSCEQNLNHDAMYWYRQDPGQGLRLIYYSQIVNDFQKGDIAEGYSVSREKKESFPLTVTSAQKNPTAFYLCASSLYGTGVSEQYFGPGTRLTVT.

The gene calls are TRBV12-3 or TRBV12-4 and TRBJ2-5; TRBD2 is a possible D gene (5 bases). V was cut by 1 base and J by 3 bases, with 18 bases left in between. The length of the CDR3 is 17 residues. The CDR3 is CASSLVFYGVPEETQYF. The DNA of the CDR3 is TGTGCCAGCAGTTTAGTATTCTACGGGGTTCCCGAAGAGACCCAGTACTTC.

A few counts support this clonotype. This chain joins TRBV19 and TRBJ2-7, with 8 bases matching TRBD1. The V gene's germline CDR1 is LNHDA and CDR2 SQIVND (reference sequence). The CDR3 contains 14 residues. The V and J ends lost 9 bases and 0 bases, in that order; junction bases with no gene match: 7. The CDR3 DNA sequence: TGTGCCAGCGGACTGACAGGGGACTCCTACGAGCAGTACTTC. Its translation: CASGLTGDSYEQYF.

Points on this clonotype: Being one base from a much bigger clone, this may be a read error. The chain joins TRBV28 to TRBJ1-5; D unresolved. The CDR3 sequence is 15 residues long. Germline CDR1 is MDHEN and CDR2 is SYDVKM. The CDR3 nucleotides are TGTGCCAGCAGTTTGGTCGGATATAGCAATCAGCCCCGGCATTTT. It translates to CASSLVGYSNQPRHF.

This clonotype was found a few times. This chain connects TRBV6-5 to TRBJ2-3; weak D call: TRBD1 (6 bases). The germline V and J ends were trimmed by 4 bases and 4 bases, with 12 bases remaining between them. This CDR3 is 14 amino acids long. Germline CDR1 reads MNHEY; CDR2 reads SVGAGI. The CDR3 nucleotides are TGTGCCAGCAGTTCGAACAGGGTCTCAGATACGCAGTATTTT. Translating gives CASSSNRVSDTQYF.

On this clonotype itself: This clone may be a read error of a much larger clone one base away. The CDR3 bases are TGTGCCAGCAGCCAAGAGATCGGCTGCGAGCAGTACTTC. As protein: CASSQEIGCEQYF. This chain connects TRBV4-2 to TRBJ2-7; D is unresolved. CDR1 and CDR2 from the germline V gene are LGHNA and YNFKEQ. The CDR3 is 13 residues long. Trimming left V 0 bases short and J 6 bases short, with 9 bases between.

Worth noting for this clonotype: This could be a read error, since a much larger clone is one nucleotide away. V is TRBV27 and J is TRBJ2-3; TRBD2 matches 7 bases. The length of the CDR3 is 16 residues. Germline CDR1 and CDR2: MNHEY and SMNVEV (reference sequence). For the CDR3, the DNA is TGTGTCAGCAGTTTATTGGGCGGGAGTTTTCCAGATACGCAGTATTTT. Its protein product is CVSSLLGGSFPDTQYF.

In this sample, this clonotype turned up a few times. This sequence joins TRBV19 and TRBJ2-2; no firm D call. The ends were cut back, 1 base at V and 2 bases at J, with 8 bases in the middle. CDR3 size: 15 residues. CDR1 is LNHDA and CDR2 is SQIVND in the germline V gene (reference sequence). The CDR3 region is CASSIAGLNTGELFF. DNA of the CDR3: TGTGCCAGTAGTATAGCCGGGCTCAACACCGGGGAGCTGTTTTTT.

For this clonotype: This clone may be a read error of a much larger clone one base away. As the CDR3 is not closed by the conserved phenylalanine or tryptophan, this likely results from a read error. This chain uses TRBV25-1 with TRBJ2-3; D is uncertain. This CDR3 contains 13 residues. The V and J ends lost 2 bases and 8 bases respectively, with 11 bases between them. Germline CDR1 and CDR2: MGHDK and SYGVNS. In DNA form, the CDR3 reads TGTGCCAGCAGTGAACTAGGAGATGGTACGCAGTATCTT. The encoded protein is CASSELGDGTQYL.

This clonotype occurred many times. This chain uses TRBV20-1 with TRBJ2-2; D is perhaps TRBD1 (5 bases). V was cut by 3 bases and J by 6 bases, with 14 bases left in between. The CDR3 length is 14 residues. CDR1 is DFQATT and CDR2 is SNEGSKA in the germline V gene (reference sequence). The DNA for the CDR3 is TGCAGTGCTAGTGGACACACACGAGCCGGGGAGCTGTTTTTT. This encodes CSASGHTRAGELFF.

This clonotype was observed many times. This chain links TRBV6-5 with TRBJ2-1; possibly TRBD2 for D (6 bases). The V and J ends lost 0 bases and 7 bases respectively, with 13 bases between them. The CDR3 runs 15 residues. CDR1 MNHEY and CDR2 SVGAGI come from the germline V gene. CDR3 protein: CASSYSGDSGNEQFF. The CDR3 DNA follows: TGTGCCAGCAGTTACTCGGGGGACTCCGGAAATGAGCAGTTCTTC.

With respect to this clonotype: Given a much more abundant clone one base away, this may be a read error. This chain joins TRBV20-1 and TRBJ1-4, with unresolved D. V shed 4 bases and J shed 8 bases, with 14 bases lying between them. The germline gives CDR1 DFQATT, CDR2 SNEGSKA (reference sequence). The CDR3 sequence is 13 residues long. The DNA of the CDR3 is TGCAGTGCTAAGGGATTGGCGTCGGAAAAACTGTTTTTT. This codes for CSAKGLASEKLFF.

Many counts were recorded for this clonotype. This chain joins TRBV12-3 or TRBV12-4 and TRBJ2-7; tentatively, D is TRBD1 or TRBD2 (5 bases each). Trimming removed 5 bases from V and 6 bases from J, with 14 bases in between. The CDR3 is made up of 13 amino acids. In nucleotides, the CDR3 is TGTGCCAGCAGTGCCGGGGCTGGGGCCGAGCAGTACTTC. The encoded protein is CASSAGAGAEQYF.

This clonotype has more than one count but fewer than ten. The CDR3 DNA reads TGTGCCAGCAGCTTTGACAGAATGAACACTGAAGCTTTCTTT. It specifies CASSFDRMNTEAFF. This chain uses TRBV11-2 with TRBJ1-1, with D possibly matching TRBD1 (5 bases). Per germline, CDR1 SGHAT and CDR2 FQNNGV. Trimming took 3 bases from V and 0 from J, leaving 8 bases between them. The CDR3 has 14 residues.